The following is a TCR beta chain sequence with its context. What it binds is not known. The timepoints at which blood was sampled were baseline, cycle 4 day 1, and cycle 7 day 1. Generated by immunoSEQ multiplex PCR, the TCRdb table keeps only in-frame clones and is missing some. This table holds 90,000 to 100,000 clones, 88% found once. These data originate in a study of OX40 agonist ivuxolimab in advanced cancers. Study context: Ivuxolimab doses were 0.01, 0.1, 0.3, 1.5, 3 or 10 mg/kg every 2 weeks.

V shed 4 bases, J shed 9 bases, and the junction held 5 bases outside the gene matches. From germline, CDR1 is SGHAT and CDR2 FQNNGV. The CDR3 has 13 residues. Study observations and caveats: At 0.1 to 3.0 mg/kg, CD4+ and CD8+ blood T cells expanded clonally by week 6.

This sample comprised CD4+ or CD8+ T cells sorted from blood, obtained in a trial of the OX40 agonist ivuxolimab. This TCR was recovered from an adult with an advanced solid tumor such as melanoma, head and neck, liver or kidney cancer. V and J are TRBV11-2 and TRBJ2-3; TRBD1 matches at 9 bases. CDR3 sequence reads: CASSSGQGRTQYF. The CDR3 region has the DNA TGTGCCAGCAGCTCGGGACAGGGTAGAACGCAGTATTTT.